The 17 T cell receptor beta chains in this list originate from one sample, sequenced in a study of identical twins. TCRdb processed the 5' RACE reads anew with MiXCR; each CDR3 protein has one entry. The table shows 1.5 million to 2 million distinct CDR3 sequences, with 25% to 35% occurring only once. The source material was cord blood. The receptors here all came from a newborn girl in good health.

The chain uses TRBV27 and TRBJ1-6; maybe TRBD1 (5 bases). Per the germline V gene, CDR1 is MNHEY and CDR2 is SMNVEV (reference sequence). CDR3 length: 16 residues. V lost 3 bases, J lost 5 bases, and 14 bases lay in between. The CDR3 loop is CASSLVWDGDNSPLHF. The CDR3, as DNA: TGTGCCAGCAGTTTGGTTTGGGACGGAGATAATTCACCCCTCCACTTT.

V and J are TRBV7-6 and TRBJ1-3, with D perhaps matching TRBD1 (5 bases). The length of the CDR3 is 15 residues. V gave up 5 bases and J gave up 5 bases, with 16 bases separating them. Germline CDR1 is SGHVS and CDR2 is FNYEAQ. CDR3 coding DNA: TGTGCCAGCAGCCCACTCGGGGGGTCACGAAACACCATATATTTT. Amino acid sequence: CASSPLGGSRNTIYF.

The chain uses TRBV20-1 and TRBJ2-5; 7 positions match TRBD2. V lost 0 bases, J lost 5 bases, and 18 bases stayed unmatched. Germline V gene sequence: CDR1 DFQATT, CDR2 SNEGSKA (reference sequence). This CDR3 region has 18 residues. DNA for the CDR3: TGCAGTGCTAGAGATCCCGCCGCCTTAGGACTAGATCACGAGACCCAGTACTTC. Protein: CSARDPAALGLDHETQYF.

This clonotype has at least ten counts. The rearrangement links TRBV20-1 to TRBJ2-7, with TRBD2 matching over 12 bases. V gave up 5 bases and J gave up 3 bases; unmatched junction bases: 5. CDR1 is DFQATT, CDR2 SNEGSKA, per germline (reference sequence). This CDR3 has 14 residues. The CDR3 DNA follows: TGCAGTGCTGTTGGACTAGCGGGAAGCTACGAGCAGTACTTC. It specifies CSAVGLAGSYEQYF.

V and J are TRBV4-2 and TRBJ2-1, with D perhaps TRBD2 (6 bases). TRBJ2-7 matches the DNA end more closely, so the J call is doubtful. The CDR3 runs to 14 residues. Germline V lookup: CDR1 LGHNA, CDR2 YNFKEQ. The CDR3 DNA follows: TGTGCCAGCAGCCACGGGGAGGAGTACAATGAGCAGTACTTC. It codes for CASSHGEEYNEQYF.

The rearrangement uses TRBV5-1 and TRBJ1-1; D perhaps matches TRBD1 (6 bases). Germline V gene sequence: CDR1 SGHRS, CDR2 YFSETQ. CDR3 length equals 16 residues. Between the trimmed V and J ends, which lost 1 base and 1 base, there was a span of 14 bases. CDR3 bases: TGCGCCAGCAGCTTGTACAGGGACTGGGAGAACACTGAAGCTTTCTTT. Amino acids: CASSLYRDWENTEAFF.

V gene TRBV2 combines with J gene TRBJ2-3; 7 bases align to TRBD1. CDR1 and CDR2 from the germline V gene are SNHLY and FYNNEI. The ends lost 6 bases at V and 1 base at J; junction bases unmatched: 7. This CDR3 is built from 15 residues. CDR3 nucleotide sequence: TGTGCCAGCAGATTGACAGGGATCCGCACAGATACGCAGTATTTT. As protein: CASRLTGIRTDTQYF.

The chain employs TRBV7-9 and TRBJ2-1, with 7 positions matching TRBD1. With 4 bases clipped from V and 14 bases from J, the junction kept 23 bases outside the gene matches. CDR1 SEHNR and CDR2 FQNEAQ come from the germline V gene (reference sequence). This CDR3 has 17 amino acids. The CDR3 sequence: CASSSWDRRIYREIEFF. CDR3 coding DNA: TGTGCCAGCAGCTCATGGGACAGAAGAATTTATAGGGAGATTGAGTTCTTC.

The rearrangement joins TRBV7-2 to TRBJ2-3; 10 bases are shared with TRBD2. With V trimmed by 0 bases and J by 2 bases, 5 bases remained unmatched. CDR1 is SGHTA, CDR2 FQGNSA, per germline. The CDR3 has 17 amino acids. CDR3 sequence reads: CASSLAPSGSPTDTQYF. The CDR3 nucleotides are TGTGCCAGCAGCTTAGCGCCTAGCGGGAGCCCCACAGATACGCAGTATTTT.

Only a few counts were recorded for this clonotype. V usage is TRBV20-1 and J usage is TRBJ2-1; 8 nucleotides match TRBD2. V dropped 3 bases and J dropped 9; count of bases not matched to a gene: 7. The CDR3 is 13 residues long. Germline V gene data show CDR1 as DFQATT and CDR2 as SNEGSKA (reference sequence). The CDR3 sequence is CSASSRTSGEQFF. Here the CDR3 DNA reads TGCAGTGCTAGCTCACGCACTAGCGGTGAGCAGTTCTTC.

This clonotype turned up a few times. The genes are TRBV6-2 or TRBV6-3 and TRBJ2-2, with TRBD2 identical over 7 bases. From germline, CDR1 is MNHEY and CDR2 SVGEGT. The V segment lost 7 bases and the J segment 4 bases; nucleotides outside the gene matches: 6. The CDR3 covers 14 residues. CDR3 region: CASKRLASTGELFF. CDR3 coding DNA: TGTGCCAGCAAAAGACTAGCTTCCACCGGGGAGCTGTTTTTT.

The CDR3 DNA sequence: TGTGCCAGCAGCGTCAAAGTGAACACTGAAGCTTTCTTT. It codes for CASSVKVNTEAFF. The rearrangement joins TRBV11-2 to TRBJ1-1; the D is unclear. The CDR3 is 13 amino acids. Trimming removed 5 bases from V and 0 bases from J, with 7 bases in between. Germline CDR1 and CDR2: SGHAT and FQNNGV.

Regarding this clonotype: A much larger clone differs from this one at a single base, so this may be a read error. The chain combines TRBV4-2 with TRBJ2-1, with unresolved D. The CDR3 runs to 14 residues. Per germline, CDR1 LGHNA and CDR2 YNFKEQ. CDR3 in amino acids: CACSQLIGYNEQFF. CDR3 nucleotides: TGTGCCTGCAGCCAATTGATAGGGTACAATGAGCAGTTCTTC.

V and J are TRBV12-3 or TRBV12-4 and TRBJ2-4; 8 bases agree with TRBD1. V lost 5 bases to trimming and J lost 3 bases; unmatched junction nucleotides: 12. CDR3 length: 17 residues. CDR3 nucleotides: TGTGCCAGCAGTCCCGGGACAGGAATATTAGTCAAAAACATTCAGTACTTC. The encoded protein is CASSPGTGILVKNIQYF.

This clonotype was picked up many times. The CDR3 here is CASSHRLGTVPYEQYF. The CDR3 DNA is TGTGCCAGCAGCCATCGGCTCGGGACGGTTCCCTACGAGCAGTACTTC. V gene TRBV11-2 combines with J gene TRBJ2-7; either TRBD1 or TRBD2 may supply D (5 bases each). This CDR3 region has 16 residues. The V gene's germline CDR1 is SGHAT and CDR2 FQNNGV. V lost 5 bases and J lost 2, with 19 bases in between.

This chain uses TRBV3-1 with TRBJ2-4, with D uncertain. With 0 bases removed from V and 12 bases from J, the gap between germline ends came to 12 bases. The CDR3 is 13 amino acids. The germline gives CDR1 LGHDT, CDR2 YNNKEL (reference sequence). As DNA, the CDR3 is TGTGCCAGCAGCCAAGATCGCGGCGAATCTCAGTACTTC. It encodes CASSQDRGESQYF.

In its sample, this clonotype was seen a few times. V is TRBV27 and J is TRBJ2-4, with 9 bases aligning to TRBD1. The CDR3 covers 14 residues. V trimming: 6 bases; J trimming: 6 bases; junction bases outside the gene matches: 6. CDR1 and CDR2 from the germline V gene are MNHEY and SMNVEV (reference sequence). The CDR3, as DNA: TGTGCCAGCAGCCGGGGACAGGGAGGAAACATTCAGTACTTC. It is translated as CASSRGQGGNIQYF.